This T cell receptor beta chain derives from a study of spatial heterogeneity in lung cancer. Study overall: There were consistently more beta-chain sequences detected than alpha-chain sequences. Raw-read counts averaged over ten per unique TCR and UMI combination.

This clonotype has only a few counts. Per germline, CDR1 MNHEY and CDR2 SMNVEV (reference sequence). The CDR3 consists of 16 residues. V lost 8 bases to trimming and J lost 0 bases, with 17 bases between them. Via MiXCR, TCRdb re-called the 5' RACE reads, giving one row per CDR3 protein. Of around 45,000 distinct CDR3 sequences in the sample, roughly 13% are singletons; the top ten hold 55% to 70%. The time point here: sample taken at primary tumor resection. About 73 TRACERx patients with early, untreated non-small cell lung cancer donated samples. TCRs were sequenced from unsorted whole RNA of tumor, nontumor lung or PBMC.

The chain is built from TRBV27 and TRBJ1-5; weak D call: TRBD1 (5 bases). The specimen comprised PBMCs, sampled at surgery. This receptor was obtained from a male donor with early-stage non-small cell lung cancer. CDR3 amino acids: CASDPGPFYSNQPQHF. The CDR3 DNA is TGTGCCAGCGACCCGGGACCGTTTTATAGCAATCAGCCCCAGCATTTT.